Listed here are 22 T cell receptor beta chains from one sample, sequenced in a study of T-cell reconstitution after alpha-beta-depleted transplantation in children (dated by TCRdb to between 2015 and 2016). This sample's treatment or condition label indicates: allogeneic hematopoietic cell transplantation with graft depleted of TCRalphabeta T cells and CD19 B cells. Library prep was done by PCR. Sequencing was carried out with an Illumina HiSeq 2500. Molecular barcoding was employed in the preparation of TCR libraries, with unique molecular identifiers being used to normalize TCRbeta repertoire quantification. The public reads were quality trimmed at Q25 with fastp and then assembled into clones with MiXCR by TCRdb, keeping productive beta chains. One record per CDR3 amino acid sequence lists the most common genes and DNA. For this sample there are over 200,000 distinct CDR3 sequences; 9.5% to 13% appear just once. The ten most abundant clones make up roughly 27% of the sample.

This sample comprised PBMCs, obtained before TCRalphabeta/CD19-depleted stem cell transplant. All receptors derive from a child younger than two with acute myeloid leukemia, due to receive a stem cell transplant.

V gene TRBV3-1 combines with J gene TRBJ2-5; D call uncertain. Deletions cut 10 bases from V and 2 bases from J, with 20 bases between. Germline V gene data show CDR1 as LGHDT and CDR2 as YNNKEL (reference sequence). This CDR3 has 15 amino acids. DNA of the CDR3: TGTGCCACCTGCCAAGTGGCAGCTAATCAAGAGACCCAGTACTTC. As protein: CATCQVAANQETQYF.

This clonotype occurred many times. This chain connects TRBV9 to TRBJ2-7, with 12 bases aligning to TRBD2. J was trimmed by 5 bases and V by 4 bases; bases with no gene match: 7. CDR1 SGDLS and CDR2 YYNGEE come from the germline V gene. The CDR3 is made up of 15 amino acids. The CDR3 DNA reads as TGTGCCAGCAGCTTACGGACTAGCGGGATAGACGAGCAGTACTTC. Residues: CASSLRTSGIDEQYF.

This clonotype was detected ten times or more. The chain carries TRBV18 and TRBJ2-5, with 7 bases aligning to TRBD2. Losses at the gene ends were 8 bases for V and 4 bases for J; bases not matched to a gene: 4. The CDR3 has 12 residues. Germline values: CDR1 KGHSH, CDR2 LQKENI. The CDR3 protein is CASSPGGETQYF. CDR3 nucleotides: TGTGCCAGCAGCCCGGGGGGAGAGACCCAGTACTTC.

In its sample, this clonotype was seen many times. The V gene is TRBV4-1, the J gene TRBJ1-1; TRBD1 matches 10 bases. The CDR3 covers 16 residues. The V gene's germline CDR1 is MGHRA and CDR2 YSYEKL. V gave up 9 bases and J gave up 1 base; unmatched junction bases: 11. The CDR3 spells CASRTPGQGRNTEAFF. The CDR3, as DNA: TGCGCCAGTCGTACCCCGGGACAGGGGAGGAACACTGAAGCTTTCTTT.

The chain joins TRBV30 to TRBJ2-2, with TRBD2 as a possible D gene (6 bases). The CDR3 spans 14 residues. Per the germline V gene, CDR1 is GTSNPN and CDR2 is SVGIG (reference sequence). Deletions cut 6 bases from V and 2 bases from J, with 13 bases between. The CDR3 DNA sequence: TGTGCCTGTCCCGGGACTGGAAACACCGGGGAGCTGTTTTTT. This codes for CACPGTGNTGELFF.

Many counts were recorded for this clonotype. The chain recombines TRBV12-3 or TRBV12-4 with TRBJ1-1; 8 bases are shared with TRBD1. V was pared by 5 bases and J by 6 bases, with 11 bases of the junction left unmatched. CDR3 length: 15 residues. CDR3 in DNA: TGTGCCAGCAGTGGACAGGGTATTGTAGTGGCTGAAGCTTTCTTT. Translation gives CASSGQGIVVAEAFF.

This clonotype showed up many times. The rearrangement joins TRBV24-1 to TRBJ2-2; TRBD1 aligns across 7 bases. This CDR3 comprises 15 residues. V was clipped by 6 bases and J by 0 bases; unmatched bases: 3. Germline-derived CDR1 and CDR2 are KGHDR and SFDVKD. CDR3 protein: CATSSRGSNTGELFF. CDR3 sequence (DNA): TGTGCCACCAGTAGCAGGGGGTCGAACACCGGGGAGCTGTTTTTT.

This clonotype was counted ten times or more. This sequence joins TRBV3-1 and TRBJ1-1, with TRBD1 identical over 7 bases. The CDR3 has 15 amino acids. V lost 4 bases and J lost 4; bases outside the gene matches: 9. Germline CDR1 is LGHDT and CDR2 is YNNKEL (reference sequence). The CDR3 loop is CASSPRQGGSTEAFF. The CDR3 DNA sequence: TGTGCCAGCAGCCCGCGACAGGGAGGGTCCACTGAAGCTTTCTTT.

Many counts were recorded for this clonotype. The rearrangement links TRBV5-1 to TRBJ2-7; 9 nucleotides match TRBD1. Germline CDR1 is SGHRS and CDR2 is YFSETQ. The V and J ends lost 4 bases and 4 bases, in that order; junction bases with no gene match: 15. This CDR3 region has 17 residues. This CDR3 is CASSAASTTGGLYEQYF. For the CDR3, the DNA is TGCGCCAGCAGCGCGGCCTCAACAACAGGGGGCTTGTACGAGCAGTACTTC. Filled out from reference TRBV5-1 and TRBJ2-7, the complete variable domain reads KAGVTQTPRYLIKTRGQQVTLSCSPISGHRSVSWYQQTPGQGLQFLFEYFSETQRNKGNFPGRFSGRQFSNSRSEMNVSTLELGDSALYLCASSAASTTGGLYEQYFGPGTRLTVT.

This clonotype has at least ten counts. This chain links TRBV7-2 with TRBJ2-3, with a weak D call TRBD2 (5 bases). V lost 5 bases to trimming and J lost 4 bases, with 13 bases between them. This CDR3 contains 14 residues. Looked up from germline, CDR1 is SGHTA and CDR2 is FQGNSA. This chain's CDR3 is CASSLLGSPDTQYF. Here the CDR3 DNA reads TGTGCCAGCAGCCTTTTAGGGAGTCCAGATACGCAGTATTTT.

This clonotype was recorded many times. Sequence at one end of the junction differs from germline and may be a read error. The chain combines TRBV5-1 with TRBJ2-5; TRBD2 matches at 7 bases. CDR1 is SGHRS, CDR2 YFSETQ, per germline. The CDR3 is made up of 14 amino acids. CDR3 in amino acids: CAISSRAGEETQYF. Written as DNA, the CDR3 is TGTGCCATCAGCTCCAGGGCGGGAGAAGAGACCCAGTACTTC.

This clonotype was counted a few times. V gene TRBV29-1 combines with J gene TRBJ1-1; 10 positions agree with TRBD1. The CDR3 spans 14 residues. Trimming took 3 bases from V and 4 from J; bases not matched to a gene: 5. Germline CDR1 is SQVTM and CDR2 is ANQGSEA. The CDR3: CSVDPGQGVTEAFF. CDR3 DNA sequence: TGCAGCGTTGACCCAGGACAGGGGGTCACTGAAGCTTTCTTT.

There are many counts of this clonotype. The chain is built from TRBV5-1 and TRBJ2-1, with D perhaps TRBD2 (6 bases). Per the germline V gene, CDR1 is SGHRS and CDR2 is YFSETQ. V lost 3 bases, J lost 3 bases, and 10 bases lay in between. The CDR3 spans 14 residues. Here the CDR3 reads CASSSAGNYNEQFF. The CDR3 DNA follows: TGCGCCAGCAGCTCGGCGGGAAACTACAATGAGCAGTTCTTC.

In its sample, this clonotype was seen once. CDR3 DNA sequence: TGTGCCAGCAGCTTTTCGACAGGGGAGCAGTACTTC. It yields the protein CASSFSTGEQYF. The chain couples TRBV7-2 to TRBJ2-7; 7 nucleotides align to TRBD1. The junction had 3 bases not matched to a gene; V was cut back by 3 bases and J by 7 bases. CDR1 and CDR2 from the germline V gene are SGHTA and FQGNSA. The CDR3 runs to 12 residues.

This clonotype appeared many times. The V call is TRBV7-9, the J call TRBJ2-5; D remains ambiguous. V lost 5 bases and J 5 bases, leaving 15 bases between the germline ends. The CDR3 has 14 amino acids. Germline assignment: CDR1 SEHNR and CDR2 FQNEAQ (reference sequence). CDR3 amino acids: CASSHQVTGETQYF. CDR3 nucleotides: TGTGCCAGCAGCCACCAGGTGACCGGCGAGACCCAGTACTTC.

Ten or more counts support this clonotype. The chain is built from TRBV3-1 and TRBJ2-1; tentative D call: TRBD2 (6 bases). V lost 4 bases and J lost 10, with 17 bases in between. CDR3 length equals 14 residues. CDR1 LGHDT and CDR2 YNNKEL come from the germline V gene (reference sequence). The CDR3 is CASSRLTSTIEQFF. Here the CDR3 DNA reads TGTGCCAGCAGCCGTTTGACTAGTACGATAGAGCAGTTCTTC.

This clonotype was counted ten times or more. The chain employs TRBV18 and TRBJ2-1, with 9 positions matching TRBD1. The germline CDR1 and CDR2 sequences are KGHSH and LQKENI. CDR3 length: 15 amino acids. The V and J ends lost 1 base and 8 bases, in that order; junction bases with no gene match: 6. DNA of the CDR3: TGTGCCAGCTCACCACTTCAGACAGGGGGGGATGAGCAGTTCTTC. Translating it yields CASSPLQTGGDEQFF.

This clonotype was recorded many times. V and J are TRBV5-6 and TRBJ1-1; maybe TRBD1 (5 bases). V was clipped by 4 bases and J by 5 bases, with 9 bases between them. CDR1 and CDR2 from the germline V gene are SGHDT and YYEEEE. The CDR3 has 12 residues. The CDR3, as DNA: TGTGCCAGCAGCCTCGAGGGGACTGAAGCTTTCTTT. Its translation is CASSLEGTEAFF.

This clonotype was seen repeatedly, ten times or more. The chain employs TRBV4-1 and TRBJ1-1; 11 bases match TRBD1. V was pared by 10 bases and J by 3 bases, with 4 bases of the junction left unmatched. CDR3 length: 13 residues. Per germline, CDR1 MGHRA and CDR2 YSYEKL. CDR3 loop: CATKGQGDTEAFF. The DNA of the CDR3 is TGCGCCACTAAGGGACAGGGGGACACTGAAGCTTTCTTT.

This clonotype was seen repeatedly, ten times or more. The chain recombines TRBV11-3 with TRBJ2-1, with a possible D match to TRBD2 (5 bases). The germline gives CDR1 SGHNT, CDR2 YENEEA. The CDR3 sequence is 13 residues long. The V end was cut by 1 base, the J end by 7 bases, with 8 bases between. CDR3 loop: CASSLVTGNEQFF. As DNA, the CDR3 is TGTGCCAGCAGCTTAGTGACGGGGAATGAGCAGTTCTTC.

There are many counts of this clonotype. The CDR3 loop is CASTWQVSTGELFF. CDR3 nucleotide sequence: TGTGCCAGCACCTGGCAGGTCAGCACCGGGGAGCTGTTTTTT. This sequence joins TRBV2 and TRBJ2-2; D is ambiguous. The CDR3 length is 14 residues. Per germline, CDR1 SNHLY and CDR2 FYNNEI. V lost 7 bases to trimming and J lost 4 bases, with 13 bases between them.

This clonotype showed up many times. The chain employs TRBV12-3 or TRBV12-4 and TRBJ1-6; D remains unclear. The CDR3 totals 14 residues. V was shortened by 3 bases and J by 7 bases, with 10 bases between the two germline ends. In DNA, the CDR3 is TGTGCCAGCAGTTTGTTACAGCTGAATTCACCCCTCCACTTT. Its protein is CASSLLQLNSPLHF.